This entry is about one TCR beta chain. The data belong to a study of blood T cell repertoires in COVID-19. Study information: Samples came from the United States, Italy and Spain, spanning acute and convalescent COVID-19. T cells, B-cell-depleted T cells, or PBMCs supplied cDNA or gDNA.

Study processing details: Using reference gene primer amplification, nucleated cell counts were estimated. Profiling relied on immunoSEQ multiplex PCR, and the TCRdb table lists in-frame clones only, not all of them. Clone size and V and J calls were adopted from that table, with D and trimming inferred from the DNA. This sample yields about 250,000 clones, of which about 79% are seen a single time; about 10% belongs to the top ten. This CDR3 contains 15 residues. The V segment lost 3 bases and the J segment 0 bases; nucleotides outside the gene matches: 6. CDR1 and CDR2 from the germline V gene are SGDLS and YYNGEE.

This chain uses TRBV9 with TRBJ2-7; 7 bases fit TRBD2. The sequence was collected from a man at least 80 years old with acute or convalescent COVID-19. The source material was peripheral blood. This CDR3 reads CASSALRDYSYEQYF. The CDR3, as DNA: TGTGCCAGCAGCGCCCTCCGGGACTACTCCTACGAGCAGTACTTC.